This T cell receptor beta chain was recovered during a study of identical twins. Findings and limits, study-wide: Abundant beta clonotypes from cord blood bore fewer insertions; memory repertoires lacked this pattern. Out-of-frame TCR alpha sharing observed in monozygotic twins exceeded model estimates.

Trimming left V 4 bases short and J 0 bases short, with 7 bases between. CDR1 SGHRS and CDR2 YFSETQ come from the germline V gene. This CDR3 has 14 amino acids. Each CDR3 protein gets one entry after TCRdb re-called the 5' RACE reads with MiXCR. The sample yields around 220,000 distinct CDR3 sequences, over 12% seen once. Ten or more counts support this clonotype. The antigen remains unidentified. The sequenced sample was memory (CD45RO+) T cells sorted from blood. The receptor comes from a woman between 18 and 29 years old in good health. The rearrangement uses TRBV5-1 and TRBJ2-2; D call uncertain. Written as DNA, the CDR3 is TGCGCCAGCAGCCCCACATCGAACACCGGGGAGCTGTTTTTT. Amino acids: CASSPTSNTGELFF.